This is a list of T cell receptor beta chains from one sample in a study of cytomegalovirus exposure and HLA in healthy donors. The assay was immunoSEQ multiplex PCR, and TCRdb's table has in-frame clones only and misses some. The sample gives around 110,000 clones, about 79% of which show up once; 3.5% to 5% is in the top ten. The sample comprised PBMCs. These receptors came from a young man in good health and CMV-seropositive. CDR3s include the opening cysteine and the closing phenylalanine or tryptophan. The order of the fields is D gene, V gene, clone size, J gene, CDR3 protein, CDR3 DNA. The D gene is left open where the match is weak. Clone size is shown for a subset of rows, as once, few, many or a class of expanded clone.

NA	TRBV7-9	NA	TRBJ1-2	CASSLGGGGSYGYTF	TGTGCCAGCAGCTTAGGCGGCGGGGGATCCTATGGCTACACCTTC
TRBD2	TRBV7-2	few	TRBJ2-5	CASSLGRGGQETQYF	TGTGCCAGCAGCTTAGGTCGGGGGGGACAAGAGACCCAGTACTTC
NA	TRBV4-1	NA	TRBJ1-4	CASSQERENGYEKLFF	TGCGCCAGCAGCCAAGAGAGGGAGAATGGGTATGAAAAACTGTTTTTT
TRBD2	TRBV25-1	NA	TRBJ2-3	CASSRGGLADTDTQYF	TGTGCCAGCAGTCGAGGGGGACTAGCGGACACAGATACGCAGTATTTT
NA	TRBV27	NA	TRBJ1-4	CASSLGYEGEKLFF	TGTGCCAGCAGTTTAGGATACGAGGGTGAAAAACTGTTTTTT
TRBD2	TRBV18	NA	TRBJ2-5	CASSPQSGTSGEETQYF	TGTGCCAGCTCACCTCAATCCGGGACTAGCGGGGAAGAGACCCAGTACTTC
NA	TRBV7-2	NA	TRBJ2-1	CASSLARENEQFF	TGTGCCAGCAGCTTAGCGAGGGAGAATGAGCAGTTCTTC
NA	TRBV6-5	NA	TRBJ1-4	CASSYGQGTEKLFF	TGTGCCAGCAGTTACGGTCAGGGAACCGAAAAACTGTTTTTT
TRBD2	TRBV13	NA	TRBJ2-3	CASSSRLAGSTDTQYF	TGTGCCAGCAGCTCAAGACTAGCGGGGAGCACAGATACGCAGTATTTT
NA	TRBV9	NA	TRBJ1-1	CASSAGLNTEAFF	TGTGCCAGCAGTGCAGGGTTGAACACTGAAGCTTTCTTT
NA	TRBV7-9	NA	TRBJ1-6	CASSPPGRGFRSPLHF	TGTGCCAGCAGCCCTCCTGGGAGAGGGTTCAGGTCACCCCTCCACTTT
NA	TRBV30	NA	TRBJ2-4	CAWSRQALAKNIQYF	TGTGCCTGGAGTCGCCAGGCACTAGCCAAAAACATTCAGTACTTC
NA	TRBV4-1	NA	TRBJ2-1	CASSQVWGAGYNEQFF	TGCGCCAGCAGCCAAGTGTGGGGAGCTGGCTACAATGAGCAGTTCTTC
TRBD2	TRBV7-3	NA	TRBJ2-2	CASSLVFAGGRPGELFF	TGTGCCAGCAGCTTAGTCTTTGCGGGGGGGCGCCCCGGGGAGCTGTTTTTT
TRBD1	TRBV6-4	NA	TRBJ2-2	CASSDSTGSGELFF	TGTGCCAGCAGTGACTCGACAGGGTCCGGGGAGCTGTTTTTT
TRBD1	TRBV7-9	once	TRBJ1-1	CASRLSPGQGRLVNTEAFF	TGTGCCAGCAGACTCTCACCGGGACAGGGTCGGTTAGTGAACACTGAAGCTTTCTTT
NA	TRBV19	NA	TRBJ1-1	CASSKRALRGMNTEAFF	TGTGCCAGTAGTAAAAGGGCCCTAAGAGGGATGAACACTGAAGCTTTCTTT
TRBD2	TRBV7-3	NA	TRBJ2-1	CASRSPSGSSYNEQFF	TGTGCCAGCAGAAGCCCTAGCGGATCCTCCTACAATGAGCAGTTCTTC
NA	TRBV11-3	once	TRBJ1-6	CASSDRREGSPLHF	TGTGCCAGCAGTGACCGACGGGAGGGGTCACCCCTCCACTTT
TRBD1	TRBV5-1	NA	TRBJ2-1	CASSRSGQGADEQFF	TGCGCCAGCAGCCGGAGTGGACAGGGGGCCGATGAGCAGTTCTTC
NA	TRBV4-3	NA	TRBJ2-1	CASSQDSRVGYNEQFF	TGCGCCAGCAGCCAAGATTCGCGGGTAGGTTACAATGAGCAGTTCTTC
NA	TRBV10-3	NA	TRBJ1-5	CAIKGSSRGQPQHF	TGTGCCATCAAGGGCAGTTCCCGGGGGCAGCCCCAGCATTTT
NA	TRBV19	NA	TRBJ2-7	CASSIGQASYEQYF	TGTGCCAGTAGTATAGGACAGGCGTCCTACGAGCAGTACTTC
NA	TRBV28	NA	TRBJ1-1	CASSFYGGNTEAFF	TGTGCCAGCAGTTTTTACGGCGGGAACACTGAAGCTTTCTTT
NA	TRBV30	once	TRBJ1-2	CAWSNRVFYGYTF	TGTGCCTGGAGCAACAGGGTTTTCTATGGCTACACCTTC
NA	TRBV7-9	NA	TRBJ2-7	CASSLDPFYEQYF	TGTGCCAGCAGCTTAGACCCTTTCTACGAGCAGTACTTC
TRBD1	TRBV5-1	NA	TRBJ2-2	CASSLSGQGYTGELFF	TGCGCCAGCAGCTTGAGTGGACAGGGGTACACCGGGGAGCTGTTTTTT
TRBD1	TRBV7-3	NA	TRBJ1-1	CASSLGQGAHTEAFF	TGTGCCAGCAGCTTGGGGCAGGGGGCCCACACTGAAGCTTTCTTT
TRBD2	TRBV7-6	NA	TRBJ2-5	CASSLMAGEAETQYF	TGTGCCAGCAGCTTAATGGCGGGAGAGGCAGAGACCCAGTACTTC
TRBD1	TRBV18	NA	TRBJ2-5	CASARTGNGETQYF	TGTGCCAGCGCACGGACAGGGAATGGGGAGACCCAGTACTTC
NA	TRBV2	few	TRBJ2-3	CASKRVADTQYF	TGTGCCAGCAAGAGGGTCGCAGATACGCAGTATTTT
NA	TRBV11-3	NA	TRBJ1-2	CASSLGRHFYGYTF	TGTGCCAGCAGCTTAGGGCGGCACTTCTATGGCTACACCTTC
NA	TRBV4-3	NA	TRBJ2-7	CASSQSTGDSYEQYF	TGCGCCAGCAGCCAATCGACAGGCGACTCCTACGAGCAGTACTTC
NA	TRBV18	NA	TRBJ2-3	CASSPRTDTQYF	TGTGCCAGCTCACCGAGGACAGATACGCAGTATTTT
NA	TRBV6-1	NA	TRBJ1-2	CASSTLTATNYGYTF	TGTGCCAGCAGTACTTTAACAGCAACCAACTATGGCTACACCTTC
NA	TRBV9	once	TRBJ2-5	CASSVGGAQETQYF	TGTGCCAGCAGCGTAGGGGGAGCCCAAGAGACCCAGTACTTC
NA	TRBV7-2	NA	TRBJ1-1	CASSPIPMNTEAFF	TGTGCCAGCAGCCCCATCCCCATGAACACTGAAGCTTTCTTT
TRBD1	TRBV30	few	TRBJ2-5	CAWGTGQETQYF	TGTGCCTGGGGGACAGGGCAAGAGACCCAGTACTTC
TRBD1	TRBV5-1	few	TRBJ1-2	CASSSQGVNYGYTF	TGCGCCAGCAGCTCACAGGGGGTTAACTATGGCTACACCTTC
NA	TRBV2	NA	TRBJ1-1	CASRRQQGVLTEAFF	TGTGCCAGCAGGAGACAACAGGGTGTGTTAACTGAAGCTTTCTTT
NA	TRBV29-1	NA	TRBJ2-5	CSAKTDIQGTQYF	TGCAGCGCAAAAACGGACATCCAGGGGACCCAGTACTTC
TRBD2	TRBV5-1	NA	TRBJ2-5	CASSLAGTSEETQYF	TGCGCCAGCAGCTTGGCCGGGACTAGTGAAGAGACCCAGTACTTC
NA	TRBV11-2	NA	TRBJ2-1	CASSLEAGPYNEQFF	TGTGCCAGCAGCTTAGAAGCGGGCCCTTACAATGAGCAGTTCTTC
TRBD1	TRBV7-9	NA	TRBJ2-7	CASSHGQGKYF	TGTGCCAGCAGCCATGGACAGGGGAAGTACTTC
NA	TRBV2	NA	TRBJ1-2	CASSAGNYGYTF	TGTGCCAGCAGCGCGGGGAACTATGGCTACACCTTC
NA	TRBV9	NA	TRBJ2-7	CASSAPETAYEQYF	TGTGCCAGCAGCGCCCCCGAGACAGCCTACGAGCAGTACTTC
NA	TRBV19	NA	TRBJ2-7	CASSIVGQLYEQYF	TGTGCCAGTAGTATAGTTGGACAGCTCTACGAGCAGTACTTC
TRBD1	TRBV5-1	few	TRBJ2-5	CASSLAGQGPETQYF	TGCGCCAGCAGCTTGGCTGGACAGGGACCAGAGACCCAGTACTTC
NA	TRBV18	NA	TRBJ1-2	CASSPLLPQGFDYGYTF	TGTGCCAGCTCACCACTACTCCCCCAGGGATTCGACTATGGCTACACCTTC
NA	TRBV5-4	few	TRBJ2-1	CASSFGVGNEQFF	TGTGCCAGCAGCTTCGGGGTGGGCAATGAGCAGTTCTTC
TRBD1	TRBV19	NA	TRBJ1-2	CASSPIGQGVYGYTF	TGTGCCAGTAGCCCGATCGGACAGGGGGTCTATGGCTACACCTTC
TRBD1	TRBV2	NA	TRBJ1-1	CASSVDRDAFF	TGTGCCAGCAGTGTGGACAGGGACGCTTTCTTT
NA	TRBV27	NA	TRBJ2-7	CASSLSLRGIYEQYF	TGTGCCAGCAGTTTATCCCTCAGGGGCATCTACGAGCAGTACTTC
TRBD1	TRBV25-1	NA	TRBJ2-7	CASSRQGTHYEQYF	TGTGCCAGCAGTCGACAGGGGACCCACTACGAGCAGTACTTC
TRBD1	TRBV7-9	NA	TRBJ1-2	CASSLGQGVHGYTF	TGTGCCAGCAGCTTGGGACAGGGGGTTCATGGCTACACCTTC
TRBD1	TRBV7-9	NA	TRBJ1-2	CASSDRTGDGYTF	TGTGCCAGCAGCGACCGGACAGGGGATGGCTACACCTTC
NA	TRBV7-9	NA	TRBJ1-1	CASSLSVNTEAFF	TGTGCCAGCAGCTTATCAGTGAACACTGAAGCTTTCTTT
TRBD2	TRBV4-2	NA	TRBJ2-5	CASSQGSGGAVETQYF	TGTGCCAGCAGCCAAGGCAGCGGGGGGGCCGTGGAGACCCAGTACTTC
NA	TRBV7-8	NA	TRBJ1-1	CASSSGFPNTEAFF	TGTGCCAGCAGTTCAGGGTTTCCGAACACTGAAGCTTTCTTT
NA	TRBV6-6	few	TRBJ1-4	CASNRDFNEKLFF	TGTGCCAGCAACCGGGACTTTAATGAAAAACTGTTTTTT